Below, one T cell receptor beta chain is given with its context. The antigen it recognizes is unknown. No per-base quality is available; no much larger clone lies one base away. This sample's time point label indicates: about 28 days (+/-7) after the second vaccine dose. AZD1222 recipients whose second dose came at about 4 weeks and those whose second dose came at about 12 weeks were combined into one group, since spike-specific TCR depth and breadth did not differ between the two schedules. Samples from vaccinated people were obtained from the UK trials COV001 and COV002, which included a single-blind randomized controlled phase 2/3 trial of AZD1222 (ChAdOx1 nCoV-19) in healthy adults. For TCRbeta chain sequencing, PBMC samples from trial participants were taken at day 0 and at day 28 after the second dose. The CDR3 regions of human TCRbeta chains were analyzed by immunosequencing. As for how the authors treated the data: Repertoire TCRs were checked for matches against a reference library of SARS-CoV-2-specific TCRs that had been generated using the MIRA antigen-specificity platform. Breadth meant the fraction of unique TCRs that were SARS-CoV-2-associated, whereas depth meant the fraction of total T cells that were SARS-CoV-2-associated. Using the MIRA data, each spike-specific TCR was mapped to the spike region that the TCR reacts to and placed in a CD4 or CD8 class. Log10-transformed breadth and depth values were compared by one-way ANOVA with Sidak's multiple comparisons tests. TCRdb re-hosts the immuneACCESS table, in-frame sequences only. Its copies lack some clones; in the studies checked, an unresolved V gene accounts for under half of them, and the cause for the rest is not known. V and J calls and clone size are those listed in that table; D and trimming were worked out from the DNA. For this sample there are some 200,000 clones; roughly nine tenths appear just once. The top ten hold 3% to 4% of the sample.

Cut back by 5 bases and 4 bases, the V and J ends lie 12 bases apart. Looking up the germline V gene yields CDR1 MNHEY and CDR2 SVGAGI. Inclusive of the bounding cysteine and phenylalanine, the CDR3 is 14 residues long. Just CDR3 DNA is preserved here, 42 bases in frame from base 1. The data were obtained in a study of T cell responses to AZD1222 COVID-19 vaccine (dated by TCRdb to the early 2020s). About the study as a whole: TCR sequencing covered 230 or so trial participants: 200 to 220 given two doses of AZD1222 and about 26 given two doses of MenACWY control vaccine. Enrollment into the trials was organized by age into subgroups of 18-55, 56-69 and 70-plus years, and those subgroups contained roughly 150, 30 and 60 TCR-sequenced participants, respectively. Summary of the overall study and its limitations: Spike-specific TCR breadth and depth rose significantly after two AZD1222 doses compared with day 0 and with MenACWY recipients. The whole spike protein was spanned by vaccine-associated CD4 TCRs, and dominant responses were seen in regions 160-218 and 743-854. Participants were mostly white British and included more females than males, and it was suggested by the authors that clonal diversity may have been underestimated. Conclusions about previously exposed vaccinees were limited because only six AZD1222 recipients were SARS-CoV-2 seropositive at baseline. Reportedly, close to half of the unique spike-specific TCRs recognized epitopes lying outside the regions that are mutated in the B.1.351 and B.1.1.7 variants. In the small 56-69-year group, the increase in depth fell short of significance, most likely because of low power. No day 14 peak-response samples were available, so repertoires were characterized only after the peak T cell response.

The clonotype originates from an adult who received the AZD1222 COVID-19 vaccine. Recombination connected TRBV6-5 to TRBJ1-5; no D gene can be assigned with confidence. The source was peripheral blood, collected 28 days after the second AZD1222 dose. The DNA sequence is as follows: TGTGCCAGCAGTCCGCCACTAGCTAATCAGCCCCAGCATTTT. Translation gives CASSPPLANQPQHF.